This entry lists 8 T cell receptor beta chains sequenced from one sample in a study of cytomegalovirus exposure and HLA in healthy donors. The PCR contained 60 Vbeta and 13 Jbeta primers. Clones were sequenced by immunoSEQ multiplex PCR, and TCRdb holds only the in-frame ones, with some missing. The sample holds over 100,000 clones, approximately 70% seen once. Sequenced material: PBMCs. The receptors were sampled from a man aged 35 to 55 in good health and CMV-seronegative.

The gene calls are TRBV5-1 and TRBJ2-1; no clear D. The CDR3 has 17 amino acids. CDR1 SGHRS and CDR2 YFSETQ come from the germline V gene. Trimming left V 0 bases short and J 1 base short, with 14 bases between. The CDR3 DNA reads as TGCGCCAGCAGCTTGGGTGGTTGGTACAGTTCCTACAATGAGCAGTTCTTC. Protein sequence: CASSLGGWYSSYNEQFF.

The chain is built from TRBV11-1 and TRBJ1-1, with a weak D call TRBD1 (5 bases). CDR1 and CDR2 (germline): SGHAT, FQDESV (reference sequence). CDR3 length: 15 residues. V lost 5 bases to trimming and J lost 3 bases, with 16 bases between them. The CDR3, as DNA: TGTGCCAGCAGCCCCTGGGGGACGGGGGACACTGAAGCTTTCTTT. It specifies CASSPWGTGDTEAFF. Supplemented by reference TRBV11-1 and TRBJ1-1, the full variable domain reads EAEVAQSPRYKITEKSQAVAFWCDPISGHATLYWYRQILGQGPELLVQFQDESVVDDSQLPKDRFSAERLKGVDSTLKIQPAELGDSAMYLCASSPWGTGDTEAFFGQGTRLTVV.

Only a few counts were recorded for this clone. V and J are TRBV19 and TRBJ2-7; weak D call: TRBD1 (5 bases). Looked up from germline, CDR1 is LNHDA and CDR2 is SQIVND (reference sequence). V was cut by 2 bases and J by 6 bases, with 8 bases left in between. There are 12 residues in the CDR3. The CDR3, as DNA: TGTGCCAGTAGTATACAGGGCGGCGAGCAGTACTTC. Translating it yields CASSIQGGEQYF.

By its share, this clone is medium-sized. J is TRBJ2-7 and V is TRBV28; weak D call: TRBD2 (5 bases). The V and J ends lost 6 bases and 4 bases respectively, with 13 bases between them. Germline CDR1 MDHEN, CDR2 SYDVKM. This CDR3 is 13 amino acids long. CDR3 amino acids: CASSGIRAYEQYF. DNA of the CDR3: TGTGCCAGCAGCGGGATAAGGGCTTACGAGCAGTACTTC.

The chain uses TRBV27 and TRBJ2-7, with TRBD2 matching 7 bases. The germline gives CDR1 MNHEY, CDR2 SMNVEV (reference sequence). V dropped 0 bases and J dropped 3; count of bases not matched to a gene: 5. CDR3 length: 15 amino acids. CDR3 in DNA: TGTGCCAGCAGTTTATCGGGGGGGGGTTACTACGAGCAGTACTTC. Amino acid sequence: CASSLSGGGYYEQYF.

The V call is TRBV29-1, the J call TRBJ1-4; D remains ambiguous. This CDR3 has 11 amino acids. Germline CDR1 reads SQVTM; CDR2 reads ANQGSEA. Trimming pared 4 bases from V and 7 bases from J, leaving 7 bases between. The DNA for the CDR3 is TGCAGCGTTGTCGACACTGAAAAACTGTTTTTT. It translates to CSVVDTEKLFF.

The chain recombines TRBV5-6 with TRBJ1-2; D unclear. The CDR3 covers 13 residues. Per the germline V gene, CDR1 is SGHDT and CDR2 is YYEEEE. V was trimmed by 0 bases and J by 7 bases, leaving 10 bases between them. The CDR3 region is CASSLAGIGGYTF. The CDR3 DNA reads TGTGCCAGCAGCTTGGCGGGGATAGGTGGCTACACCTTC.

This clone has a handful of counts. CDR3 residues: CASSQWGQSEAFF. DNA for the CDR3: TGTGCCAGCAGCCAATGGGGCCAGAGCGAAGCTTTCTTT. The J gene is TRBJ1-1, the V gene TRBV11-1; TRBD1 is a possible D gene (5 bases). V gave up 5 bases and J gave up 8 bases, with 15 bases separating them. Germline CDR1 reads SGHAT; CDR2 reads FQDESV (reference sequence). The CDR3 consists of 13 residues. Using reference TRBV11-1 and TRBJ1-1 for the parts outside the CDR3, the full variable domain is EAEVAQSPRYKITEKSQAVAFWCDPISGHATLYWYRQILGQGPELLVQFQDESVVDDSQLPKDRFSAERLKGVDSTLKIQPAELGDSAMYLCASSQWGQSEAFFGQGTRLTVV.